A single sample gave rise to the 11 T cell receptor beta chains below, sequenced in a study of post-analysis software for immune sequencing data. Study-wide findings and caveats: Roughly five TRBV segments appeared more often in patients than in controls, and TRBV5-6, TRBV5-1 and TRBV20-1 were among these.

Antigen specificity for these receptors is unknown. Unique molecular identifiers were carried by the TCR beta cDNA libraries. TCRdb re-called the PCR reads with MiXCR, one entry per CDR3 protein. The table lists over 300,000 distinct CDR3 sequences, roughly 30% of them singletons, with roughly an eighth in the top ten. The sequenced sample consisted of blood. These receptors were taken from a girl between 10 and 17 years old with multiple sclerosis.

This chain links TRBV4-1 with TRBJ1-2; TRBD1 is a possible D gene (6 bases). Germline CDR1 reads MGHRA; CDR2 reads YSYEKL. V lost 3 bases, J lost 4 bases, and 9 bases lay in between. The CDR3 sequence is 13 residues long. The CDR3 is CASSQTGFYGYTF. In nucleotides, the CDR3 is TGCGCCAGCAGCCAGACAGGTTTCTATGGCTACACCTTC.

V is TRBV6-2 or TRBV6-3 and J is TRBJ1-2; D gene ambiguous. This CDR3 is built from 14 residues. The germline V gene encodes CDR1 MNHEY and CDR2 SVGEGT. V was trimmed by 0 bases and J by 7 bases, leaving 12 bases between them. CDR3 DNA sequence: TGTGCCAGCAGTTACTCGACCTTGGGGAGTGGCTACACCTTC. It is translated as CASSYSTLGSGYTF.

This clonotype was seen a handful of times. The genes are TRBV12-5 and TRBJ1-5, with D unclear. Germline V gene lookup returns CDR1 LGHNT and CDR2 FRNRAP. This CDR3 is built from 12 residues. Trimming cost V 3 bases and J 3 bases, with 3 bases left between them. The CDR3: CASGLFNQPQHF. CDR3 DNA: TGTGCTAGTGGTTTATTCAATCAGCCCCAGCATTTT.

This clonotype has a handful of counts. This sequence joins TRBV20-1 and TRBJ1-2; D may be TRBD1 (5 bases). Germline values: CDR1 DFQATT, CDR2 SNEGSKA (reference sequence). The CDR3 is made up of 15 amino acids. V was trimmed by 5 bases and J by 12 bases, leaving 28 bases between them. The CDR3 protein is CSAPLWRVEGLTNTF. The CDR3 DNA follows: TGCAGTGCTCCTCTATGGCGGGTGGAGGGGCTTACCAACACCTTC.

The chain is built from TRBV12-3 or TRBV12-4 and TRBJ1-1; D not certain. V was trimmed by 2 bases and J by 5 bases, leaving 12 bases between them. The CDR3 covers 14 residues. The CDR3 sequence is CASSLSAGGTEAFF. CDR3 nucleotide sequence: TGTGCCAGCAGTTTATCCGCAGGAGGGACTGAAGCTTTCTTT.

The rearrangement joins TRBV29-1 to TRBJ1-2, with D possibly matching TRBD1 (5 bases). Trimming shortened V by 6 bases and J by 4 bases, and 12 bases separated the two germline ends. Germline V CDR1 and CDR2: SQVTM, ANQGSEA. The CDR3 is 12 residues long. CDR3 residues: CSVRQPPYGYTF. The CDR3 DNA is TGCAGCGTAAGACAGCCCCCCTATGGCTACACCTTC.

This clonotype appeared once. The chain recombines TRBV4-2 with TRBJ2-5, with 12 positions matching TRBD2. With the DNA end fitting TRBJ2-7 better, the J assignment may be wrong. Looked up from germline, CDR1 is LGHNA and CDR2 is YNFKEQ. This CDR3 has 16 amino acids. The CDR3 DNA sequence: TGTGCCAGCAGCCAAGCCCGGACTAGCGGGACCTCCGAGCAGTACTTC. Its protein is CASSQARTSGTSEQYF.

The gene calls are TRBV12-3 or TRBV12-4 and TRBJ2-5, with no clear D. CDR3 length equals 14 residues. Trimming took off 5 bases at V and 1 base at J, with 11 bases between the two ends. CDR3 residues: CASSGMGIQETQYF. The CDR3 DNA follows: TGTGCCAGCAGTGGGATGGGGATCCAAGAGACCCAGTACTTC.

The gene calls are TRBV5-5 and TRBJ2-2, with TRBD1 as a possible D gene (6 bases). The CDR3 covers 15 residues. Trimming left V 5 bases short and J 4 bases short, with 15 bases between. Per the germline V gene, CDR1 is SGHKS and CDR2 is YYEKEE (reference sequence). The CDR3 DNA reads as TGTGCCAGCAGGTATGCTAGGGACACCACCGGGGAGCTGTTTTTT. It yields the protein CASRYARDTTGELFF. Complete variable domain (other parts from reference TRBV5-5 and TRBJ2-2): DAGVTQSPTHLIKTRGQQVTLRCSPISGHKSVSWYQQVLGQGPQFIFQYYEKEERGRGNFPDRFSARQFPNYSSELNVNALLLGDSALYLCASRYARDTTGELFFGEGSRLTVL.

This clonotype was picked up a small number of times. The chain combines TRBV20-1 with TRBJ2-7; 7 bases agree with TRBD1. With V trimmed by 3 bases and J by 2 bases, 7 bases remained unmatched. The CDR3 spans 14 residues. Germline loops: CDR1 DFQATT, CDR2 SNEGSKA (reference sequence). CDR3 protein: CSASKGAKTYEQYF. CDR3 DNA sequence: TGCAGTGCTAGTAAGGGGGCGAAGACCTACGAGCAGTACTTC.

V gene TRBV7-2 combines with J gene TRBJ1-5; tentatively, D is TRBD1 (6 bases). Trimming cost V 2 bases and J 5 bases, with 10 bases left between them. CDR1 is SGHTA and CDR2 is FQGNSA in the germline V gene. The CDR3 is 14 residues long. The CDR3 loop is CASSLRQGYQPQHF. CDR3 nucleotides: TGTGCCAGCAGCTTACGGCAGGGGTATCAGCCCCAGCATTTT.